Sequencing of this TCR beta chain was carried out in a study of T cell repertoires in cytomegalovirus infection. In the study overall: Shared public TCR beta signatures pointed to both CMV infection and a matching HLA type. Study-level points and caveats: HLA-C-restricted, CMV-specific TCR beta clonotypes were dominant ex vivo. The cumulative frequency of public TCR beta families distinguished individuals who carried CMV together with the relevant HLA.

TCRdb re-called the reads through MiXCR, storing one row per CDR3 protein. The data show under 800,000 distinct CDR3 sequences, 20% to 25% seen once. The CDR3 covers 15 residues. CDR1 MGHRA and CDR2 YSYEKL come from the germline V gene. Trimming removed 5 bases from V and 5 bases from J, with 18 bases in between. In its sample, this clonotype was seen once. The antigen remains unidentified. The TCR originated in a human donor in good health (CMV status not recorded). Some clones in this sample may be carry-over from other donors' samples. Source material: CD8+ T cells from PBMCs. The genes are TRBV4-1 and TRBJ1-1; D is possibly TRBD1 (5 bases). In DNA, the CDR3 is TGCGCCAGCAGCTACCCCACCGGGGGGTTTACTGAAGCTTTCTTT. Translating gives CASSYPTGGFTEAFF.